This T cell receptor (beta chain) derives from a study of T cell responses to AZD1222 COVID-19 vaccine. The germline CDR1 and CDR2 sequences are MNHEY and SVGAGI. J gave up 4 bases and V 11 bases, and 12 bases lay outside the gene matches. This CDR3 contains 15 residues. The repertoire was sequenced with immunoSEQ multiplex PCR; TCRdb's copy has only in-frame clones and lacks some. The top ten clones hold about two fifths of a sample with fewer than 50,000 clones, roughly 87% of them seen once. The specimen was peripheral blood, collected 28 days after the second AZD1222 dose. This sequence joins TRBV6-5 and TRBJ2-3; 10 nucleotides agree with TRBD2. The TCR was taken from an adult who received the AZD1222 COVID-19 vaccine. The CDR3 coding sequence is TGTGCCGCAAAGTCTCCTAGCGGGGGTTCAGATACGCAGTATTTT. It encodes CAAKSPSGGSDTQYF.